These 16 T cell receptor beta chains originate from one sample sequenced in a study of T cell responses to AZD1222 COVID-19 vaccine. Profiling relied on immunoSEQ multiplex PCR, and the TCRdb table lists in-frame clones only, not all of them. This table holds 140,000 to 150,000 clones, just over 90% found once. The sample here was peripheral blood, taken on day 0 of MenACWY control vaccination. These receptor sequences come from an adult in good health.

V and J are TRBV6-5 and TRBJ2-7; maybe TRBD1 (6 bases). The V and J ends lost 7 bases and 0 bases respectively, with 13 bases between them. The CDR3 is made up of 14 amino acids. Germline CDR1 MNHEY, CDR2 SVGAGI. DNA for the CDR3: TGTGCCAGCACCAAGACAGGTCACTCCTACGAGCAGTACTTC. Its protein product is CASTKTGHSYEQYF.

CDR3 region: CASGRVLNTEAFF. In DNA, the CDR3 is TGTGCCAGTGGTAGGGTGTTGAACACTGAAGCTTTCTTT. This chain joins TRBV7-2 and TRBJ1-1, with D hard to call. V lost 9 bases to trimming and J lost 0 bases, with 11 bases between them. The CDR3 sequence is 13 residues long. CDR1 is SGHTA, CDR2 FQGNSA, per germline.

CDR3 DNA sequence: TGCGCCAGCAGTCCGCAAACTGTGGGCACTGAAGCTTTCTTT. It is translated as CASSPQTVGTEAFF. This chain links TRBV10-1 with TRBJ1-1; no clear D gene. This CDR3 has 14 amino acids. Trimming took 5 bases from V and 4 from J, leaving 14 bases between them. Germline assignment: CDR1 WNHNN and CDR2 SYGVQD (reference sequence).

Notes on this clone: One junction end disagrees with the germline gene, perhaps due to a read error. V is TRBV7-7 and J is TRBJ2-5, with 8 bases that match TRBD1. The length of the CDR3 is 13 residues. Germline-derived CDR1 and CDR2 are SSHAT and FNYEAQ (reference sequence). The CDR3: CASSGGQGQTQYF. In DNA, the CDR3 is TGTGCTAGCAGCGGAGGACAGGGACAGACCCAGTACTTC.

V gene TRBV6-9 combines with J gene TRBJ1-5; no clear D. The germline V gene encodes CDR1 MNHGY and CDR2 SVAAGI. The length of the CDR3 is 15 residues. The V end lost 2 bases, the J end lost 0 bases, and 8 bases lay between the germline ends. In DNA, the CDR3 is TGTGCCAGCAGTTATCCTAGAAATAGCAATCAGCCCCAGCATTTT. Translated, it gives CASSYPRNSNQPQHF.

Notes on this clone: The same CDR3 arises from other DNA sequences in this sample as well. The chain is built from TRBV5-1 and TRBJ1-1; D remains ambiguous. This CDR3 is 14 amino acids long. Germline V gives CDR1 SGHRS, CDR2 YFSETQ. The V end was cut by 0 bases, the J end by 5 bases, with 11 bases between. CDR3 bases: TGCGCCAGCAGCTTGGAGGCAGTAAGGACTGAAGCTTTCTTT. Residues: CASSLEAVRTEAFF.

V usage is TRBV5-1 and J usage is TRBJ1-2; D possibly corresponds to TRBD1 (6 bases). The CDR3 runs 16 residues. Trimming pared 3 bases from V and 2 bases from J, leaving 17 bases between. Per germline, CDR1 SGHRS and CDR2 YFSETQ. CDR3 protein: CASSSFRDIQNYGYTF. As DNA, the CDR3 is TGCGCCAGCAGCTCCTTCCGGGACATCCAAAACTATGGCTACACCTTC. The whole variable domain, filled in from reference TRBV5-1 and TRBJ1-2, reads KAGVTQTPRYLIKTRGQQVTLSCSPISGHRSVSWYQQTPGQGLQFLFEYFSETQRNKGNFPGRFSGRQFSNSRSEMNVSTLELGDSALYLCASSSFRDIQNYGYTFGSGTRLTVV.

The genes are TRBV19 and TRBJ2-7, with 10 bases aligning to TRBD1. The germline V gene has CDR1 LNHDA and CDR2 SQIVND (reference sequence). This CDR3 spans 14 amino acids. Germline trimming cut 3 bases from V and 3 bases from J; bases unmatched to any gene: 2. CDR3 nucleotide sequence: TGTGCCAGTAGTATCCGGGACAGGGGCTACGAGCAGTACTTC. Protein product: CASSIRDRGYEQYF.

The chain uses TRBV9 and TRBJ2-3; a possible D gene is TRBD2 (6 bases). The CDR3 extends over 16 amino acids. Germline V gives CDR1 SGDLS, CDR2 YYNGEE. The V and J ends lost 4 bases and 2 bases respectively, with 17 bases between them. CDR3 DNA sequence: TGTGCCAGCAGCACTCAGACTAGGGCATTCACAGATACGCAGTATTTT. Protein sequence: CASSTQTRAFTDTQYF.

This clone was counted between two and nine times. Written as DNA, the CDR3 is TGTGCCAGTAGGGTAGATCCCTACAATGAGCAGTTCTTC. It translates to CASRVDPYNEQFF. The chain combines TRBV19 with TRBJ2-1; D is undetermined. From germline, CDR1 is LNHDA and CDR2 SQIVND (reference sequence). The V end was cut by 6 bases, the J end by 2 bases, with 8 bases between. The CDR3 contains 13 residues.

This chain joins TRBV6-1 and TRBJ1-1; possible D gene TRBD1, 6 bases. This CDR3 contains 13 residues. V lost 1 base and J 7 bases, leaving 10 bases between the germline ends. CDR1 is MNHNS and CDR2 is SASEGT in the germline V gene. The CDR3 reads CASSEGRTVEAFF. Here the CDR3 DNA reads TGTGCCAGCAGTGAAGGGAGGACAGTTGAAGCTTTCTTT.

Written as DNA, the CDR3 is TGTGCCACCAGTGACGCGCAGGGACGGTACCAAGAGACCCAGTACTTC. Its protein product is CATSDAQGRYQETQYF. The rearrangement links TRBV24-1 to TRBJ2-5; D may match TRBD1 or TRBD2 (5 bases each). V lost 4 bases, J lost 0 bases, and 14 bases lay in between. The V gene's germline CDR1 is KGHDR and CDR2 SFDVKD. The CDR3 has 16 residues.

The J gene is TRBJ1-3, the V gene TRBV4-2, with a possible D match to TRBD1 (6 bases). Trimming stripped 1 base from V and 1 base from J, with 14 bases between. CDR1 and CDR2 (germline): LGHNA, YNFKEQ. The CDR3 length is 17 residues. The CDR3 loop reads CASSQGGAGASGNTIYF. CDR3 DNA: TGTGCCAGCAGCCAAGGTGGGGCAGGGGCTTCTGGAAACACCATATATTTT.

With respect to this clone: An end of the junction differs from the germline gene, which may be a read error. CDR3 sequence: CATSGGSKVQHF. The CDR3 nucleotides are TGTGCCACTTCGGGGGGGTCAAAGGTACAGCACTTC. The chain carries TRBV6-5 and TRBJ2-7, with 8 bases matching TRBD2. The germline gives CDR1 MNHEY, CDR2 SVGAGI. The CDR3 is made up of 12 amino acids.

V usage is TRBV14 and J usage is TRBJ2-7, with 8 bases aligning to TRBD1. V lost 9 bases to trimming and J lost 6 bases; unmatched junction nucleotides: 10. Germline V gives CDR1 SGHDN, CDR2 FVKESK. The CDR3 extends over 13 amino acids. The CDR3 protein is CASSRTGSVEQYF. CDR3 DNA: TGTGCCAGTTCCCGGACAGGGTCGGTCGAGCAGTACTTC.

The gene calls are TRBV7-9 and TRBJ1-1; the D gene is possibly TRBD1 (5 bases). The germline V gene encodes CDR1 SEHNR and CDR2 FQNEAQ (reference sequence). The CDR3 length is 12 residues. The germline V and J ends were trimmed by 5 bases and 9 bases, with 13 bases remaining between them. CDR3 in amino acids: CASSLLEGKAFF. As DNA, the CDR3 is TGTGCCAGCAGCCTTCTTGAGGGGAAAGCTTTCTTT.